This entry concerns a single T cell receptor beta chain. These data come from a study of blood T cell repertoires in COVID-19. Whole-study context: COVID-19 samples collected from the United States, Italy and Spain covered acute and convalescent phases. In each case, the material was cDNA or gDNA derived from T cells, B-cell-depleted T cells, or PBMCs.

This table comes from immunoSEQ multiplex PCR, and its TCRdb copy is limited to in-frame clones, with some not included. The sample shows more than 300,000 clones, 70% to 90% of them seen only once. Trimming took 2 bases from V and 4 from J; bases not matched to a gene: 6. The CDR3 contains 15 residues. Germline values: CDR1 LNHDA, CDR2 SQIVND (reference sequence). The TCR was taken from a young man who had recovered from COVID-19. This chain connects TRBV19 to TRBJ2-5, with 8 bases that match TRBD1. Sequenced sample: peripheral blood. The CDR3 is CASSILQGGVETQYF. The DNA for the CDR3 is TGTGCCAGTAGTATATTACAGGGGGGCGTAGAGACCCAGTACTTC.